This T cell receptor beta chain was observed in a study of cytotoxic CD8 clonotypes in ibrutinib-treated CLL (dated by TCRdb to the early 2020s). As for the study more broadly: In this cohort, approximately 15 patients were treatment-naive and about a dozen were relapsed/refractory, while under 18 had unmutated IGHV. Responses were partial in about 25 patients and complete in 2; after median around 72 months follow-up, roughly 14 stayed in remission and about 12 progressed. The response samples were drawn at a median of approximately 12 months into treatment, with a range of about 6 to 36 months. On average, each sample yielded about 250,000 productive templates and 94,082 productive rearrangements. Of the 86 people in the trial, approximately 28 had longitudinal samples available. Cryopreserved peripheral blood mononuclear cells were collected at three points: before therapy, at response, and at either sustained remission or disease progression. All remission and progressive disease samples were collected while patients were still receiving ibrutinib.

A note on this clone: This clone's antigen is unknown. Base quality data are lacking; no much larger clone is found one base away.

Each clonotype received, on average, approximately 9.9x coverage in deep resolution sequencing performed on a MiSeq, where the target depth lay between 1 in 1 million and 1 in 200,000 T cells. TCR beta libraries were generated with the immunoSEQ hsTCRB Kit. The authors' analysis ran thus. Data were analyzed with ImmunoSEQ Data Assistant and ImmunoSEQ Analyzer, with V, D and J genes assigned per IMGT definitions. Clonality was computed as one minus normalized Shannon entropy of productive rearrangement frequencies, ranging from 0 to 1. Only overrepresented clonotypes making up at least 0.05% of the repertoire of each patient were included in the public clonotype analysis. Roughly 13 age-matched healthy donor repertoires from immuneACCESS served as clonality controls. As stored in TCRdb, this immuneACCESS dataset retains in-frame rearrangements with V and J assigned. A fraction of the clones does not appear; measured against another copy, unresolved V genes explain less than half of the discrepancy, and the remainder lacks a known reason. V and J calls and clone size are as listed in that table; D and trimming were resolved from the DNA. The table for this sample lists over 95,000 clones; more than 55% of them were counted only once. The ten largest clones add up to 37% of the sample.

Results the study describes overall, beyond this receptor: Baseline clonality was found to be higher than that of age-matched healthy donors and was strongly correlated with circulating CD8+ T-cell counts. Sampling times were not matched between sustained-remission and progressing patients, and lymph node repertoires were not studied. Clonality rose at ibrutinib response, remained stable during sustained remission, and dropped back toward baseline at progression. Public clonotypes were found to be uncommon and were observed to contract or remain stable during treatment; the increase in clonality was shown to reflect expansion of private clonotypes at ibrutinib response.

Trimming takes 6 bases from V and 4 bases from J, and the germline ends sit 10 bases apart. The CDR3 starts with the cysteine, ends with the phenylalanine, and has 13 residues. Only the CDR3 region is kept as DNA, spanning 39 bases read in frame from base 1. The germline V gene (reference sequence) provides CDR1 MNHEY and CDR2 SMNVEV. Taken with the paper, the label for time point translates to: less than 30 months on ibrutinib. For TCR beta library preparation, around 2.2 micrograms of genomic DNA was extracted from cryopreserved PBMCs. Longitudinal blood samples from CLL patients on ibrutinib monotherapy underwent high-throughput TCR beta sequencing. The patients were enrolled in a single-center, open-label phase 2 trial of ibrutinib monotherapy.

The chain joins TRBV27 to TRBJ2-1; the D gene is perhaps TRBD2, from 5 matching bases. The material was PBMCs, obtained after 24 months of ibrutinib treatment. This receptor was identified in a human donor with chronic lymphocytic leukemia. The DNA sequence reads TGTGCCAGCAGGGAGGCGGGTTACAATGAGCAGTTCTTC. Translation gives CASREAGYNEQFF.